These 5 T cell receptor beta chains were all obtained from the same sample, sequenced in a study of blood T cell repertoires in COVID-19. Sequencing used immunoSEQ multiplex PCR; TCRdb keeps in-frame clones, though not all of them. The sample consists of some 150,000 clones, 87% of them appearing once. The sequenced material came from peripheral blood. The receptor set was obtained from a woman aged 55-69 years who had recovered from COVID-19.

The chain carries TRBV19 and TRBJ1-2, with 7 nucleotides matching TRBD1. Germline V lookup: CDR1 LNHDA, CDR2 SQIVND (reference sequence). Trimming at V came to 5 bases and at J to 8 bases, leaving 11 bases not matched to a gene. The length of the CDR3 is 14 residues. CDR3 loop: CASSLVITGDGYTF. Here the CDR3 DNA reads TGTGCCAGTAGTCTAGTAATAACAGGGGACGGCTACACCTTC.

The rearrangement joins TRBV2 to TRBJ2-5, with TRBD2 identical over 8 bases. V lost 3 bases to trimming and J lost 4 bases; unmatched junction nucleotides: 10. CDR3 length equals 16 residues. Germline CDR1 SNHLY, CDR2 FYNNEI. CDR3: CASSDFRGGAGETQYF. In nucleotides, the CDR3 is TGTGCCAGCAGTGATTTTCGGGGGGGGGCCGGAGAGACCCAGTACTTC.

V gene TRBV5-1 combines with J gene TRBJ2-2; perhaps TRBD2 as D (5 bases). V dropped 0 bases and J dropped 0 bases, with 12 bases sitting between them. The CDR3 covers 17 residues. Germline CDR1 and CDR2: SGHRS and YFSETQ. CDR3 residues: CASSLEVHGTNTGELFF. In nucleotides, the CDR3 is TGCGCCAGCAGCTTGGAGGTCCACGGGACGAACACCGGGGAGCTGTTTTTT.

The rearrangement uses TRBV3-1 (or the pseudogene TRBV3-2) and TRBJ2-3; no reliable D call. With 4 bases removed from V and 2 bases from J, the gap between germline ends came to 4 bases. Germline CDR1 is LGHDT and CDR2 is YNNKEL (reference sequence). This CDR3 has 12 residues. The CDR3, as DNA: TGTGCCAGCAGCCTATCCACAGATACGCAGTATTTT. This translates into CASSLSTDTQYF.

V gene TRBV18 combines with J gene TRBJ1-5; D is perhaps TRBD1 (6 bases). Germline assignment: CDR1 KGHSH and CDR2 LQKENI. The CDR3 has 15 amino acids. V gave up 6 bases and J gave up 3 bases, with 15 bases separating them. The CDR3 nucleotides read TGTGCCAGCTCCCCTAACACAGGGAACAATCAGCCCCAGCATTTT. As protein: CASSPNTGNNQPQHF.